Listed below are T cell receptor beta chains from one sample, sequenced in a study of shared clonotypes between healthy human individuals. This table comes from immunoSEQ multiplex PCR, and its TCRdb copy is limited to in-frame clones, with some not included. The sample contains about 2.3 million clones, approximately 95% of which appear only once. Sequenced: naive CD4+ T cells from PBMCs. The receptors stem from a man aged 18 to 30 in good health. Some clones in this sample may be carry-over from other donors' samples. The CDR3 runs from the conserved cysteine through the conserved F or W. Fields, in order: CDR3 protein, J gene, V gene.

CDR3: CASSIVSFPDTQYF; J: TRBJ2-3; V: TRBV19
CDR3: CASSRTSGYEQYF; J: TRBJ2-7; V: TRBV6-5
CDR3: CASSLTGDTEAFF; J: TRBJ1-1; V: TRBV7-2
CDR3: CASSAEGWTTDTQYF; J: TRBJ2-3; V: TRBV10-1
CDR3: CASTGLSTDTQYF; J: TRBJ2-3; V: TRBV6-1
CDR3: CASSIDRQGAQNTEAFF; J: TRBJ1-1; V: TRBV19
CDR3: CASSTGDYNEQFF; J: TRBJ2-1; V: TRBV19
CDR3: CASSLGGVSSYNEQFF; J: TRBJ2-1; V: TRBV5-1
CDR3: CASSPIAGAGTQYF; J: TRBJ2-3; V: TRBV11-2
CDR3: CASSSLARWGTDTQYF; J: TRBJ2-3; V: TRBV7-2
CDR3: CSAPTGNIQYF; J: TRBJ2-4; V: TRBV20-1
CDR3: CASSRRTGMNTGELFF; J: TRBJ2-2; V: TRBV14
CDR3: CATSVNRDRGSEQYF; J: TRBJ2-7; V: TRBV15
CDR3: CASMPVSAGAYEAFF; J: TRBJ1-1; V: TRBV19
CDR3: CASSIQMRATEAFF; J: TRBJ1-1; V: TRBV19
CDR3: CASSIGTSGGGELFF; J: TRBJ2-2; V: TRBV2
CDR3: CASRFPGAGELFF; J: TRBJ2-2; V: TRBV6-5
CDR3: CASSLLPQQYGYTF; J: TRBJ1-2; V: TRBV11-2
CDR3: CASSPASVMTREQYF; J: TRBJ2-7; V: TRBV27
CDR3: CASSAQPGLPYEQYF; J: TRBJ2-7; V: TRBV9
CDR3: CASSLSRTLGPGELFF; J: TRBJ2-2; V: TRBV28
CDR3: CAISESVQGGIYNEQFF; J: TRBJ2-1; V: TRBV10-3
CDR3: CASSHGQGTYNEQFF; J: TRBJ2-1; V: TRBV9
CDR3: CASSPQGRGETQYF; J: TRBJ2-5; V: TRBV27
CDR3: CASSRRGGVRYEQYF; J: TRBJ2-7; V: TRBV13
CDR3: CASSLEASVNTEAFF; J: TRBJ1-1; V: TRBV11-2
CDR3: CASSLEGVGGSEQYF; J: TRBJ2-7; V: TRBV11-2